One and the same sample provided the 20 T cell receptor beta chains below, sequenced in a study of cytomegalovirus exposure and HLA in healthy donors listed by TCRdb under 2017. To prepare the library, the immunoSEQ multiplex PCR assay was applied. For the multiplex PCR, a mixture combining 60 forward primers for TCR Vbeta segments and 13 reverse primers for TCR Jbeta segments was used. TCRdb stores this immuneACCESS table with in-frame sequences only. Part of the clones is absent; in the studies checked, under half of the shortfall reflects unresolved V genes, and no reason is known for the rest. In this sample the table shows approximately 150,000 clones, about three quarters of which occur a single time. Around 7% of the sample rests with the top ten. Sequenced sample: PBMCs. These receptor sequences come from a middle-aged woman in good health and CMV-seropositive.

CDR3 bases: TGTGCCAGCTCACCGCAGGGGTATTATGGCTACACCTTC. Translated: CASSPQGYYGYTF. The chain links TRBV18 to TRBJ1-2; D perhaps matches TRBD1 (6 bases). V lost 3 bases to trimming and J lost 5 bases, with 10 bases between them. CDR1 and CDR2 from the germline V gene are KGHSH and LQKENI. The CDR3 is 13 residues long. The variable domain in full, completed from reference TRBV18 and TRBJ1-2, reads NAGVMQNPRHLVRRRGQEARLRCSPMKGHSHVYWYRQLPEEGLKFMVYLQKENIIDESGMPKERFSAEFPKEGPSILRIQQVVRGDSAAYFCASSPQGYYGYTFGSGTRLTVV.

This chain links TRBV6-1 with TRBJ2-7, with TRBD2 identical over 7 bases. Germline V gene lookup returns CDR1 MNHNS and CDR2 SASEGT. The CDR3 runs 14 residues. Losses at the gene ends were 5 bases for V and 3 bases for J; bases not matched to a gene: 7. The CDR3 bases are TGTGCCAGCAGTTTATCGGGAGGCAACTACGAGCAGTACTTC. Translation gives CASSLSGGNYEQYF.

The gene calls are TRBV30 and TRBJ1-2, with unresolved D. V shed 4 bases and J shed 8 bases, with 17 bases lying between them. The CDR3 length is 13 residues. CDR1 GTSNPN and CDR2 SVGIG come from the germline V gene (reference sequence). For the CDR3, the DNA is TGTGCCTGGACACAAATAAGGTTCGGGGGCTACACCTTC. Protein product: CAWTQIRFGGYTF.

This clone was counted once. This chain links TRBV6-5 with TRBJ2-7; 7 bases line up with TRBD1. V lost 6 bases to trimming and J lost 5 bases; unmatched junction nucleotides: 10. CDR3 length: 14 amino acids. Germline V gene lookup returns CDR1 MNHEY and CDR2 SVGAGI. The CDR3 coding sequence is TGTGCCAGCAGGATTAAGGGGGCCCCCCACGAGCAGTACTTC. This translates into CASRIKGAPHEQYF.

This chain joins TRBV4-3 and TRBJ1-1, with TRBD1 matching over 9 bases. The CDR3 runs 16 residues. The J segment lost 1 base and the V segment lost 4 bases, leaving 7 bases of the junction unmatched. Germline CDR1 is LGHNA and CDR2 is YSLEER. The CDR3 spells CASSPGPGQGNTEAFF. The CDR3 nucleotides read TGCGCCAGCAGCCCCGGACCGGGACAGGGGAACACTGAAGCTTTCTTT.

V usage is TRBV9 and J usage is TRBJ2-2; perhaps TRBD2 as D (6 bases). The CDR3 is 15 residues long. The germline gives CDR1 SGDLS, CDR2 YYNGEE. V was trimmed by 3 bases and J by 5 bases, leaving 14 bases between them. CDR3 DNA: TGTGCCAGCAGCGCCCAGGGACTTAAGACCGGGGAGCTGTTTTTT. Amino acids: CASSAQGLKTGELFF.

This sequence joins TRBV2 and TRBJ1-4; 7 bases align to TRBD1. V was pared by 6 bases and J by 0 bases, with 7 bases of the junction left unmatched. Germline lookup yields CDR1 SNHLY and CDR2 FYNNEI. CDR3 size: 16 residues. The CDR3 protein is CASSAQGGATNEKLFF. DNA of the CDR3: TGTGCCAGCAGCGCTCAGGGGGGTGCAACTAATGAAAAACTGTTTTTT.

This chain joins TRBV28 and TRBJ1-2; 9 nucleotides align to TRBD1. The germline V gene has CDR1 MDHEN and CDR2 SYDVKM. The CDR3 has 16 amino acids. J lost 6 bases, V lost 5 bases, and 13 bases had no gene match. This CDR3 is CASSTGTGYISNGYTF. In DNA form, the CDR3 reads TGTGCCAGCAGTACCGGGACAGGGTATATTTCTAATGGCTACACCTTC.

This chain uses TRBV11-3 with TRBJ2-2; the D is unclear. V was clipped by 1 base and J by 4 bases, with 10 bases between them. Germline values: CDR1 SGHNT, CDR2 YENEEA. CDR3 size: 15 residues. The CDR3 nucleotides are TGTGCCAGCAGCTTAGGCGGCCACATCACCGGGGAGCTGTTTTTT. Residues: CASSLGGHITGELFF.

The gene calls are TRBV27 and TRBJ1-1; D not resolved. With 3 bases removed from V and 4 bases from J, the gap between germline ends came to 18 bases. The germline gives CDR1 MNHEY, CDR2 SMNVEV (reference sequence). The CDR3 contains 16 residues. This CDR3 reads CASSLTMQSRGTEAFF. CDR3 nucleotides: TGTGCCAGCAGTTTGACCATGCAGTCTCGCGGCACTGAAGCTTTCTTT.

The chain combines TRBV7-6 with TRBJ2-5, with no clear D. V was clipped by 4 bases and J by 0 bases, with 6 bases between them. The germline V gene has CDR1 SGHVS and CDR2 FNYEAQ. The CDR3 is made up of 13 amino acids. The CDR3 reads CASSSHNQETQYF. The CDR3 DNA is TGTGCCAGCAGCTCACACAACCAAGAGACCCAGTACTTC.

This chain joins TRBV6-5 and TRBJ2-1; D call uncertain. V was pared by 10 bases and J by 4 bases, with 11 bases between. CDR3 length: 12 residues. Germline CDR1 reads MNHEY; CDR2 reads SVGAGI. CDR3 coding DNA: TGTGCCACTCGGGTCGGATACAATGAGCAGTTCTTC. Its protein product is CATRVGYNEQFF.

The chain links TRBV30 to TRBJ2-1; TRBD2 matches 8 bases. CDR1 and CDR2 from the germline V gene are GTSNPN and SVGIG (reference sequence). This CDR3 spans 20 amino acids. V dropped 0 bases and J dropped 2; count of bases not matched to a gene: 18. The CDR3 DNA sequence: TGTGCCTGGAGTGTACATATAAGCGTAGCGGGGACCCCCACCTACAATGAGCAGTTCTTC. Protein: CAWSVHISVAGTPTYNEQFF.

The chain couples TRBV27 to TRBJ2-7; TRBD1 agrees at 9 bases. Unmatched junction bases numbered 18, after V lost 7 bases and J lost 5 bases. The CDR3 sequence is 17 residues long. CDR1 MNHEY and CDR2 SMNVEV come from the germline V gene (reference sequence). As DNA, the CDR3 is TGTGCCAGCACCCCCGTTCGTACCGGGACAGGGAGGGACGAGCAGTACTTC. Translated: CASTPVRTGTGRDEQYF.

The genes are TRBV19 and TRBJ1-1, with 8 bases that match TRBD1. Per the germline V gene, CDR1 is LNHDA and CDR2 is SQIVND (reference sequence). V was clipped by 6 bases and J by 1 base; unmatched bases: 7. This CDR3 region has 15 residues. The CDR3 nucleotides read TGTGCCAGTAGGGATACCGGGACAGGGAACACTGAAGCTTTCTTT. It specifies CASRDTGTGNTEAFF.

The chain uses TRBV18 and TRBJ1-4; D might be TRBD1 (5 bases). The CDR3 covers 14 residues. Germline CDR1 and CDR2: KGHSH and LQKENI. V lost 6 bases, J lost 4 bases, and 12 bases lay in between. CDR3 nucleotide sequence: TGTGCCAGCTCCCGGGACTCGTATAATGAAAAACTGTTTTTT. Translated, it gives CASSRDSYNEKLFF.

This clone was observed a handful of times. The chain combines TRBV19 with TRBJ1-1; D perhaps matches TRBD1 (6 bases). Looked up from germline, CDR1 is LNHDA and CDR2 is SQIVND (reference sequence). V lost 9 bases and J 5 bases, leaving 10 bases between the germline ends. The CDR3 sequence is 11 residues long. The CDR3 sequence: CASQGWTEAFF. CDR3 nucleotide sequence: TGTGCCAGCCAGGGGTGGACTGAAGCTTTCTTT. The whole variable domain, filled in from reference TRBV19 and TRBJ1-1, reads DGGITQSPKYLFRKEGQNVTLSCEQNLNHDAMYWYRQDPGQGLRLIYYSQIVNDFQKGDIAEGYSVSREKKESFPLTVTSAQKNPTAFYLCASQGWTEAFFGQGTRLTVV.

The rearrangement links TRBV5-4 to TRBJ2-7; 10 bases map to TRBD2. The germline V gene has CDR1 SGHNT and CDR2 YYREEE (reference sequence). The CDR3 runs to 15 residues. V trimming: 0 bases; J trimming: 4 bases; junction bases outside the gene matches: 4. CDR3 sequence: CASSLGTSGSYEQYF. CDR3 sequence (DNA): TGTGCCAGCAGCTTGGGGACTAGCGGTTCTTACGAGCAGTACTTC.

The genes are TRBV7-9 and TRBJ2-7; 9 bases align to TRBD1. V trimming: 3 bases; J trimming: 7 bases; junction bases outside the gene matches: 7. CDR1 and CDR2 (germline): SEHNR, FQNEAQ (reference sequence). The CDR3 covers 14 residues. CDR3 residues: CASSFTGGVGEQYF. CDR3 coding DNA: TGTGCCAGCAGCTTTACAGGGGGCGTTGGAGAGCAGTACTTC.

The chain couples TRBV2 to TRBJ1-2, with TRBD1 as a possible D gene (6 bases). Germline loops: CDR1 SNHLY, CDR2 FYNNEI. Trimming shortened V by 6 bases and J by 8 bases, and 10 bases separated the two germline ends. This CDR3 has 11 amino acids. CDR3 coding DNA: TGTGCCAGCAGCCGACAGGTGGGCTACACCTTC. The encoded protein is CASSRQVGYTF.